Following are 21 T cell receptor beta chains from one sample sequenced in a study of early T cells in non-severe SARS-CoV-2 infection. TCRdb ran MiXCR on the 5' RACE reads and lists one entry per CDR3 protein. This sample carries 100,000 to 130,000 distinct CDR3 sequences, 11% of them seen once, and the ten largest clones take around 8%. The specimen sequenced was whole blood. Source of these receptors: an adult who was a healthcare worker with PCR-confirmed SARS-CoV-2 infection or an uninfected control (not recorded which).

This clonotype has more than one count but fewer than ten. The chain carries TRBV3-1 and TRBJ2-7; D is unclear. The CDR3 has 12 amino acids. Deletions cut 2 bases from V and 3 bases from J, with 5 bases between. Germline V lookup: CDR1 LGHDT, CDR2 YNNKEL (reference sequence). The CDR3 spells CASSQSRYEQYF. Here the CDR3 DNA reads TGTGCCAGCAGCCAAAGTCGCTACGAGCAGTACTTC.

This clonotype was recorded at least ten times. The V and J genes are TRBV19 and TRBJ2-3; the match to TRBD2 covers 7 bases. The CDR3 is 15 amino acids. With V trimmed by 4 bases and J by 1 base, 5 bases remained unmatched. Germline loops: CDR1 LNHDA, CDR2 SQIVND (reference sequence). The CDR3 loop reads CASSTREDGTDTQYF. The CDR3 region has the DNA TGTGCCAGTAGTACCCGGGAGGATGGCACAGATACGCAGTATTTT.

Judged by abundance, this clonotype is medium-sized. This chain uses TRBV7-2 with TRBJ2-5; unclear D gene. Germline assignment: CDR1 SGHTA and CDR2 FQGNSA. The CDR3 loop spans 12 amino acids. V gave up 0 bases and J gave up 4 bases, with 3 bases separating them. The DNA of the CDR3 is TGTGCCAGCAGCTTAGCGGGAGAGACCCAGTACTTC. Its protein is CASSLAGETQYF.

This clonotype was recorded a few times. This chain links TRBV20-1 with TRBJ1-2; no definite D call. The CDR3 length is 12 residues. V gave up 6 bases and J gave up 4 bases, with 12 bases separating them. Germline CDR1 is DFQATT and CDR2 is SNEGSKA (reference sequence). CDR3 DNA sequence: TGCAGTGCCTTTCACAGCCCCTATGGCTACACCTTC. This translates into CSAFHSPYGYTF.

This clonotype was observed many times. Mismatch with germline at one junction end may stem from a read error. This rearrangement joins TRBV4-1 to TRBJ1-3; D is undetermined. From germline, CDR1 is MGHRA and CDR2 YSYEKL. This CDR3 spans 15 amino acids. The CDR3: CASSQEPTPGNTIYF. The CDR3 DNA sequence: TGCGCCAGCAGCCAAGAGCCGACGCCTGGGAACACCATATATTTT.

This clonotype was recorded at least ten times. The V gene is TRBV3-1, the J gene TRBJ2-3; 10 bases are a match to TRBD2. V shed 0 bases, J shed 5 bases, and the junction held 2 bases outside the gene matches. This CDR3 region has 15 residues. Germline values: CDR1 LGHDT, CDR2 YNNKEL (reference sequence). CDR3 bases: TGTGCCAGCAGCCAAGAACCTAGCGGGAGAGATACGCAGTATTTT. This gives the protein CASSQEPSGRDTQYF.

The V call is TRBV11-2, the J call TRBJ2-1; 10 bases are shared with TRBD2. CDR1 and CDR2 from the germline V gene are SGHAT and FQNNGV. The CDR3 totals 17 residues. V gave up 5 bases and J gave up 5 bases; unmatched junction bases: 12. CDR3 residues: CASSLFYATSGNNEQFF. The CDR3 DNA reads as TGTGCCAGCAGCCTTTTTTATGCAACTAGCGGGAACAATGAGCAGTTCTTC.

This clonotype was counted at least ten times. The DNA for the CDR3 is TGTGCCAGCAGTCGGGACAGCTTGGACGTGCAGTACTTC. This sequence encodes CASSRDSLDVQYF. The V call is TRBV6-5, the J call TRBJ2-7; 7 bases are a match to TRBD1. Germline V gene sequence: CDR1 MNHEY, CDR2 SVGAGI. This CDR3 is built from 13 residues. V gave up 5 bases and J gave up 9 bases; unmatched junction bases: 10.

This clonotype was found many times. J is TRBJ2-1 and V is TRBV7-2, with TRBD2 matching 8 bases. This CDR3 has 14 amino acids. V gave up 3 bases and J gave up 10 bases; unmatched junction bases: 8. Germline loops: CDR1 SGHTA, CDR2 FQGNSA. The CDR3 protein is CASSLGAGRVEQFF. CDR3 nucleotide sequence: TGTGCCAGCAGCTTGGGTGCCGGGAGGGTGGAGCAGTTCTTC.

The table lists this clonotype with many counts. The gene calls are TRBV5-1 and TRBJ2-5, with 7 nucleotides matching TRBD1. Germline V gene data show CDR1 as SGHRS and CDR2 as YFSETQ. The CDR3 runs to 12 residues. The V and J ends lost 8 bases and 1 base, in that order; junction bases with no gene match: 2. CDR3 bases: TGCGCCAGATACAGGGGCCAAGAGACCCAGTACTTC. Amino acids: CARYRGQETQYF. Variable domain in full (rest from reference TRBV5-1 and TRBJ2-5): KAGVTQTPRYLIKTRGQQVTLSCSPISGHRSVSWYQQTPGQGLQFLFEYFSETQRNKGNFPGRFSGRQFSNSRSEMNVSTLELGDSALYLCARYRGQETQYFGPGTRLLVL.

This clonotype was found many times. This chain uses TRBV7-6 with TRBJ2-5; D unclear. CDR1 and CDR2 (germline): SGHVS, FNYEAQ. The germline V and J ends were trimmed by 2 bases and 1 base, with 8 bases remaining between them. The CDR3 length is 14 residues. CDR3 amino acids: CASSLMSLQETQYF. DNA of the CDR3: TGTGCCAGCAGCTTAATGTCGCTCCAAGAGACCCAGTACTTC.

The chain joins TRBV30 to TRBJ1-1; unclear D gene. V lost 0 bases, J lost 0 bases, and 5 bases lay in between. Germline assignment: CDR1 GTSNPN and CDR2 SVGIG (reference sequence). CDR3 length: 13 residues. The CDR3: CAWSVRVNTEAFF. CDR3 DNA sequence: TGTGCCTGGAGTGTAAGAGTGAACACTGAAGCTTTCTTT.

The V gene is TRBV27, the J gene TRBJ2-7; D possibly corresponds to TRBD2 (5 bases). The CDR3 runs to 12 residues. V was clipped by 6 bases and J by 7 bases, with 13 bases between them. Per the germline V gene, CDR1 is MNHEY and CDR2 is SMNVEV (reference sequence). CDR3: CASRAGGGEQYF. Written as DNA, the CDR3 is TGTGCCAGCAGGGCTGGAGGTGGAGAGCAGTACTTC.

V and J are TRBV20-1 and TRBJ2-1; 8 bases align to TRBD2. Trimming cost V 6 bases and J 5 bases; bases outside gene matches: 15. Germline CDR1 and CDR2: DFQATT and SNEGSKA (reference sequence). The CDR3 totals 16 residues. Here the CDR3 reads CSAVPRLLAAHNEQFF. The CDR3 region has the DNA TGCAGTGCCGTCCCCCGGTTACTAGCGGCGCACAATGAGCAGTTCTTC.

The V gene is TRBV2, the J gene TRBJ2-3; 7 positions agree with TRBD2. This CDR3 contains 13 residues. With V trimmed by 7 bases and J by 4 bases, 5 bases remained unmatched. CDR1 SNHLY and CDR2 FYNNEI come from the germline V gene. CDR3 amino acids: CASTGGSADTQYF. Written as DNA, the CDR3 is TGTGCCAGCACCGGGGGGAGCGCAGATACGCAGTATTTT.

This clonotype occurred many times. The CDR3 DNA follows: TGTGCCAGCAGCTTAGACAGGGGGACCACCCAGTACTTC. Protein: CASSLDRGTTQYF. This chain uses TRBV11-2 with TRBJ2-5; TRBD1 aligns across 7 bases. The V and J ends lost 0 bases and 8 bases, in that order; junction bases with no gene match: 3. The CDR3 runs to 13 residues. The V gene's germline CDR1 is SGHAT and CDR2 FQNNGV.

This clonotype was counted only a few times. This chain joins TRBV27 and TRBJ2-7; 8 nucleotides match TRBD2. The CDR3 spans 17 residues. In germline, CDR1 is MNHEY, CDR2 SMNVEV (reference sequence). J gave up 0 bases and V 2 bases, and 9 bases lay outside the gene matches. The CDR3 spells CASSLTPNSGISYEQYF. The CDR3 bases are TGTGCCAGCAGTTTAACCCCTAATAGCGGGATCTCCTACGAGCAGTACTTC.

This clonotype was seen ten or more times. The chain joins TRBV20-1 to TRBJ2-5; possible D gene TRBD2, 5 bases. The CDR3 consists of 12 residues. The V end lost 6 bases, the J end lost 7 bases, and 15 bases lay between the germline ends. CDR1 and CDR2 (germline): DFQATT, SNEGSKA (reference sequence). The CDR3 DNA reads as TGCAGTGCCAGTGAGGGATCGGTGACCCAGTACTTC. Its protein is CSASEGSVTQYF.

This clonotype occurred a few times. The chain recombines TRBV2 with TRBJ2-2; tentative D call: TRBD1 (7 bases). V shed 7 bases and J shed 4 bases, with 13 bases lying between them. The CDR3 is made up of 14 amino acids. The germline V gene encodes CDR1 SNHLY and CDR2 FYNNEI. CDR3: CASKRQGGTGELFF. The CDR3 nucleotides read TGTGCCAGCAAAAGACAGGGAGGCACCGGGGAGCTGTTTTTT.

The rearrangement uses TRBV18 and TRBJ1-2; the D is unclear. This CDR3 has 14 amino acids. Germline V gene sequence: CDR1 KGHSH, CDR2 LQKENI. V lost 5 bases to trimming and J lost 0 bases, with 10 bases between them. The CDR3 here is CASSGREANYGYTF. Here the CDR3 DNA reads TGTGCCAGCTCAGGTCGTGAAGCTAACTATGGCTACACCTTC.

This clonotype was detected only a few times. This chain connects TRBV28 to TRBJ2-2; D is uncertain. The CDR3 extends over 14 amino acids. CDR1 and CDR2 (germline): MDHEN, SYDVKM. The V end lost 8 bases, the J end lost 5 bases, and 15 bases lay between the germline ends. DNA of the CDR3: TGTGCCAGCGAAGTGGGCGGTGGAACCGGGGAGCTGTTTTTT. Its translation is CASEVGGGTGELFF.